The 12 T cell receptor beta chains presented below share a single source sample, sequenced in a study of T-cell reconstitution after alpha-beta-depleted transplantation in children. Preparation of the TCRbeta library was carried out with unique molecular identifiers. TCRdb ran MiXCR on the PCR reads and lists one entry per CDR3 protein. The sample has about 200,000 distinct CDR3 sequences; 6.6% are singletons. This sample comprised PBMCs, obtained before TCRalphabeta/CD19-depleted stem cell transplant. These receptors all come from a boy aged 2 to 10 with acute lymphoblastic leukemia, due to receive a stem cell transplant.

This clonotype was detected many times. V gene TRBV6-5 combines with J gene TRBJ2-3, with D possibly TRBD2 on 6 matching bases. The CDR3 totals 14 residues. The germline gives CDR1 MNHEY, CDR2 SVGAGI. V lost 6 bases and J 0 bases, leaving 10 bases between the germline ends. CDR3 loop: CASRGGVSTDTQYF. Written as DNA, the CDR3 is TGTGCCAGCAGGGGGGGAGTAAGCACAGATACGCAGTATTTT.

The chain carries TRBV28 and TRBJ2-7; possibly TRBD2 for D (6 bases). The CDR3 contains 15 residues. Germline CDR1 reads MDHEN; CDR2 reads SYDVKM. With 8 bases removed from V and 2 bases from J, the gap between germline ends came to 19 bases. This CDR3 reads CASLNPGGNPYEQYF. The CDR3 DNA reads TGTGCCAGCCTAAACCCCGGGGGAAATCCCTACGAGCAGTACTTC.

This clonotype was found many times. The V and J genes are TRBV7-8 and TRBJ1-6, with a possible D match to TRBD1 (5 bases). The CDR3 extends over 16 amino acids. Germline V gene data show CDR1 as SGHVS and CDR2 as FQNEAQ. Trimming took 5 bases from V and 4 from J, leaving 15 bases between them. The CDR3 DNA sequence: TGTGCCAGCAGCCCGAGCTGGGGGAGGTATAATTCACCCCTCCACTTT. Translating it yields CASSPSWGRYNSPLHF.

This clonotype was counted at least ten times. The chain recombines TRBV20-1 with TRBJ2-7, with D maybe TRBD2 (5 bases). V lost 3 bases and J 3 bases, leaving 21 bases between the germline ends. The CDR3 consists of 16 residues. Germline V CDR1 and CDR2: DFQATT, SNEGSKA (reference sequence). The DNA of the CDR3 is TGCAGTGCTAGTGCTCCGGGGTCCTCCCCTCTCTACGAGCAGTACTTC. Protein: CSASAPGSSPLYEQYF.

This clonotype has at least ten counts. J is TRBJ2-7 and V is TRBV4-3, with D possibly called TRBD1 or TRBD2 (5 bases each). Germline lookup yields CDR1 LGHNA and CDR2 YSLEER. The germline V and J ends were trimmed by 4 bases and 0 bases, with 13 bases remaining between them. CDR3 length: 15 amino acids. CDR3 sequence (DNA): TGCGCCAGCAGCCGGGAGTCGGGACCCTCCTACGAGCAGTACTTC. It specifies CASSRESGPSYEQYF.

This clonotype came up a few times. The V gene is TRBV30, the J gene TRBJ1-5, with TRBD1 identical over 7 bases. J lost 5 bases, V lost 2 bases, and 3 bases had no gene match. This CDR3 has 13 amino acids. Germline V gene data show CDR1 as GTSNPN and CDR2 as SVGIG (reference sequence). CDR3 DNA sequence: TGTGCCTGGAGTCCTCAGGGGGATCAGCCCCAGCATTTT. Translating gives CAWSPQGDQPQHF.

The rearrangement joins TRBV12-3 or TRBV12-4 to TRBJ1-6; no firm D call. The CDR3 covers 17 residues. Trimming removed 7 bases at V and 9 bases at J, with 25 bases between. The CDR3 DNA follows: TGTGCCAGCAAATATGGACCACAGCTTCTTGCCAGTTCACCCCTCCACTTT. Residues: CASKYGPQLLASSPLHF.

The chain joins TRBV5-5 to TRBJ2-7; D is unclear. Trimming left V 7 bases short and J 2 bases short, with 10 bases between. The germline V gene has CDR1 SGHKS and CDR2 YYEKEE (reference sequence). There are 12 residues in the CDR3. DNA of the CDR3: TGTGCCAGCTCAAAGGACGCCTACGAGCAGTACTTC. Its protein is CASSKDAYEQYF.

This clonotype was seen many times. The rearrangement joins TRBV2 to TRBJ2-7, with D possibly TRBD1 on 6 matching bases. The CDR3 contains 14 residues. The germline CDR1 and CDR2 sequences are SNHLY and FYNNEI. V dropped 6 bases and J dropped 2 bases, with 14 bases sitting between them. CDR3 in DNA: TGTGCCAGCAGCGGGTGGGGGCCCACCTACGAGCAGTACTTC. This codes for CASSGWGPTYEQYF.

This clonotype came up many times. The rearrangement joins TRBV20-1 to TRBJ1-1; D gene uncertain. This CDR3 has 12 amino acids. Germline V gene lookup returns CDR1 DFQATT and CDR2 SNEGSKA (reference sequence). The V and J ends lost 6 bases and 1 base respectively, with 9 bases between them. The CDR3 is CSAPWGNTEAFF. The CDR3, as DNA: TGCAGTGCCCCTTGGGGGAACACTGAAGCTTTCTTT.

This clonotype was seen at least ten times. This chain joins TRBV7-8 and TRBJ2-1, with 7 bases that match TRBD1. Germline CDR1 reads SGHVS; CDR2 reads FQNEAQ. The V segment lost 5 bases and the J segment 2 bases; nucleotides outside the gene matches: 9. This CDR3 spans 16 amino acids. The CDR3 DNA reads as TGTGCCAGCAGCCCACGTCGGGACAGCACCTACAATGAGCAGTTCTTC. It specifies CASSPRRDSTYNEQFF.

This clonotype was recorded many times. This chain joins TRBV2 and TRBJ2-7; TRBD2 agrees at 9 bases. The CDR3 spans 14 residues. V trimming: 6 bases; J trimming: 4 bases; junction bases outside the gene matches: 7. The germline gives CDR1 SNHLY, CDR2 FYNNEI. CDR3 in amino acids: CASSDSGSGYEQYF. The CDR3 DNA reads TGTGCCAGCAGCGATAGCGGGAGCGGGTACGAGCAGTACTTC.